Detailed here is one T cell receptor (beta chain). Its antigen is unknown. MiXCR, applied by TCRdb to the 5' RACE reads, yields one record per CDR3 protein. This table holds a few hundred thousand distinct CDR3 sequences, around 27% found once. The data were obtained in a study of T-cell memory formation after mild COVID-19. Whole-study findings and limits: There was no confirmation that second-wave clones peaking on day 37 were SARS-CoV-2 specific. The study found contracting CD4+ clones mainly in CM and EM and contracting CD8+ clones in EMRA. Researchers found some responding clones in pre-infection memory, a sign that cross-reactive memory joined. Clones contracting day 15 to 85 were balanced CD4/CD8; later expanders leaned CD4+.

The clonotype was recovered from an adult woman who had mild COVID-19 (a few samples of this study predate the infection). Cell type and time point are not known. Material for sequencing was PBMCs or a T cell subset sorted from them (not recorded which).

CDR3: CASRQGAYEQFF. For the CDR3, the DNA is TGTGCCAGCAGACAGGGTGCCTATGAGCAGTTCTTC. V gene TRBV11-2 combines with J gene TRBJ2-1; perhaps TRBD1 as D (6 bases). Germline lookup yields CDR1 SGHAT and CDR2 FQNNGV. This CDR3 has 12 amino acids. Trimming cost V 6 bases and J 8 bases, with 11 bases left between them.